Below, one T cell receptor (beta chain) is given with its context. Trimming removed 7 bases from V and 1 base from J, with 15 bases in between. Germline V CDR1 and CDR2: WNHNN, SYGVQD (reference sequence). The CDR3 spans 15 residues. Sample-barcoded 5' priming and a J-beta primer mix drove a second PCR of roughly 6 to 12 cycles. A single record per CDR3 protein comes from TCRdb applying MiXCR to the 5' RACE reads. The table lists some 1 million distinct CDR3 sequences, more than 35% of them singletons. The sample comes from a study of blood T cells in healthy people across ages. Input material: blood. The source is a woman aged 60-70 years in good health. J is TRBJ2-3 and V is TRBV10-1; a possible D gene is TRBD2 (6 bases). CDR3 bases: TGCGCCAGCACCTCAGGAGGGCCCGGCACAGATACGCAGTATTTT. The encoded protein is CASTSGGPGTDTQYF.